Given below is one TCR beta chain in context. Antigen: not known. V dropped 0 bases and J dropped 0 bases, with 6 bases sitting between them. CDR3 length equals 15 residues. From germline, CDR1 is SGHAT and CDR2 FQNNGV. The sample belongs to a study of T cells in localized non-small cell lung cancer. Repertoires were generated with immunoSEQ multiplex PCR, while TCRdb's copy carries only in-frame clones and drops some. The table records 130,000 or so clones, 89% of them present only once. Overall study results and limits: There were a median roughly 61 of the top 100 tumor clones appearing in adjacent lung. There was higher T cell clonality in uninvolved adjacent lung than in tumor, and it was highest there.

This TCR was recovered from a female donor of 60 years or more with stage I lung adenocarcinoma. Material: peripheral blood, obtained before any cancer treatment. The chain employs TRBV11-2 and TRBJ1-3; D gene unclear. CDR3 bases: TGTGCCAGCAGCTTAGAGGGGAGCTCTGGAAACACCATATATTTT. It translates to CASSLEGSSGNTIYF. Full variable domain (rest looked up from reference TRBV11-2 and TRBJ1-3): EAGVAQSPRYKIIEKRQSVAFWCNPISGHATLYWYQQILGQGPKLLIQFQNNGVVDDSQLPKDRFSAERLKGVDSTLKIQPAKLEDSAVYLCASSLEGSSGNTIYFGEGSWLTVV.